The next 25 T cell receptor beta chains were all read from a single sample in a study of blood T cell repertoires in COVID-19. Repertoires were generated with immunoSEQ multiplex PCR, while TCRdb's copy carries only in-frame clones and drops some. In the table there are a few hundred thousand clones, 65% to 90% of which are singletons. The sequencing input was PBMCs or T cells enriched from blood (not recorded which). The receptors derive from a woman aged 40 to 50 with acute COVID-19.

This CDR3 reads CATGNPGEPQHF. The CDR3 DNA reads TGTGCCACCGGAAACCCGGGGGAGCCCCAGCATTTT. This chain links TRBV15 with TRBJ1-5, with a weak D call TRBD1 (5 bases). Looked up from germline, CDR1 is LNHNV and CDR2 is YYDKDF (reference sequence). The CDR3 covers 12 residues. The germline V and J ends were trimmed by 8 bases and 8 bases, with 13 bases remaining between them.

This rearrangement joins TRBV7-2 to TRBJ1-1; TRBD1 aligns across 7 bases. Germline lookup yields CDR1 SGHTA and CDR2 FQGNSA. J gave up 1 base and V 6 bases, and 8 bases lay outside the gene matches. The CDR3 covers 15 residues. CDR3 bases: TGTGCCAGCAGTTCGTCACAGGGGAGGAACACTGAAGCTTTCTTT. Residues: CASSSSQGRNTEAFF.

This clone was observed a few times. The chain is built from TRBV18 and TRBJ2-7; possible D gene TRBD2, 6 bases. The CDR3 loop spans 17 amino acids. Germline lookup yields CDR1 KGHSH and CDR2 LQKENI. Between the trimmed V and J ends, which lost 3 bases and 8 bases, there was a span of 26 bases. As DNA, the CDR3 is TGTGCCAGCTCACCCTCATGGATTGTTGTGGAGGGAACCAAGCAGTACTTC. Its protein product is CASSPSWIVVEGTKQYF.

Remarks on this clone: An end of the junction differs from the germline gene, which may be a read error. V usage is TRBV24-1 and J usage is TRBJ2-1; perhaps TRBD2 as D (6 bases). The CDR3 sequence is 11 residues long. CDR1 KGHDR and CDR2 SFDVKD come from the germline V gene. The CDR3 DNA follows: TGTGCCACCAGTGATTTTGGCGGGAAGATCTTC. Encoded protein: CATSDFGGKIF.

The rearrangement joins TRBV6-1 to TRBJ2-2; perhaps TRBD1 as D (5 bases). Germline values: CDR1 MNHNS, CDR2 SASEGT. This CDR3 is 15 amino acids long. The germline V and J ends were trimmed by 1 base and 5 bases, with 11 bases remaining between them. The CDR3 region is CASSEVQGRTGELFF. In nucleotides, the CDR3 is TGTGCCAGCAGTGAAGTCCAGGGTAGGACCGGGGAGCTGTTTTTT.

CDR3 loop: CASSFPGGGLREKLFF. The DNA for the CDR3 is TGTGCCAGCAGTTTCCCTGGGGGGGGATTGAGGGAAAAACTGTTTTTT. V usage is TRBV28 and J usage is TRBJ1-4; D perhaps matches TRBD1 (5 bases). CDR3 length: 16 amino acids. Germline V gene data show CDR1 as MDHEN and CDR2 as SYDVKM. The V and J ends lost 3 bases and 8 bases respectively, with 19 bases between them.

The CDR3 spells CASSRGLAGSYNEQFF. For the CDR3, the DNA is TGTGCCAGCAGCCGAGGACTAGCTGGCTCCTACAATGAGCAGTTCTTC. The J gene is TRBJ2-1, the V gene TRBV5-4; 8 positions agree with TRBD2. J was trimmed by 0 bases and V by 4 bases; bases with no gene match: 6. CDR1 is SGHNT and CDR2 is YYREEE in the germline V gene (reference sequence). The CDR3 runs to 16 residues.

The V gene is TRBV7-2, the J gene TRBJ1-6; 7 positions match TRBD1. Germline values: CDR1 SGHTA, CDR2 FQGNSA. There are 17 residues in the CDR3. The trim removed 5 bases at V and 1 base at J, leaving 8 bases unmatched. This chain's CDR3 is CASSPRQGWSYNSPLHF. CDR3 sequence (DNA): TGTGCCAGCAGCCCCCGACAGGGATGGTCCTATAATTCACCCCTCCACTTT.

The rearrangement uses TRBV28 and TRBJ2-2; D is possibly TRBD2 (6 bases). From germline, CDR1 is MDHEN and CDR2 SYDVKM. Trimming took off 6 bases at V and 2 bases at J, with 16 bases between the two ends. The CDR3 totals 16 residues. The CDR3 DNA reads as TGTGCCAGCAGCCACTCGGGACTCCCAAACACCGGGGAGCTGTTTTTT. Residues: CASSHSGLPNTGELFF.

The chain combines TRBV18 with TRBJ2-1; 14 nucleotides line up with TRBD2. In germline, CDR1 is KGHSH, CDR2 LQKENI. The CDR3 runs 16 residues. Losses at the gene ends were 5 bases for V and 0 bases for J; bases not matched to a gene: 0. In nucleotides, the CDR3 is TGTGCCAGCTCAGGACTAGCGGGAGGCTCCTACAATGAGCAGTTCTTC. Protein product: CASSGLAGGSYNEQFF.

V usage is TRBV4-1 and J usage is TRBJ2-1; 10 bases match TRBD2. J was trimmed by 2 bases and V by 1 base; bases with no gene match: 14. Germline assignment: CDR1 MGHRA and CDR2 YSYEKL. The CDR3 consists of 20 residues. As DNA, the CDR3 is TGCGCCAGCAGCCAAGCCGACATCGCGGAAGCGGGAGGGGCCTACAATGAGCAGTTCTTC. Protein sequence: CASSQADIAEAGGAYNEQFF.

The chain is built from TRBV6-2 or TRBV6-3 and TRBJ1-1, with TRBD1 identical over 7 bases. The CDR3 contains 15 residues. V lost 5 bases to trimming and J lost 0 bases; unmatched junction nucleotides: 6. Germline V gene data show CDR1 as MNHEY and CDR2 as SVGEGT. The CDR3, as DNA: TGTGCCAGCAGTCCCCAGGGGGGCCTGAACACTGAAGCTTTCTTT. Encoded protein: CASSPQGGLNTEAFF.

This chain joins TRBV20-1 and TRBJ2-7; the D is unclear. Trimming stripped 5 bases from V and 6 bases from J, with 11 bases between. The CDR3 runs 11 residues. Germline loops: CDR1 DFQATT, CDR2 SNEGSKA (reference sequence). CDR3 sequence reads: CSALENGEQYF. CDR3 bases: TGCAGTGCTTTGGAGAATGGCGAGCAGTACTTC.

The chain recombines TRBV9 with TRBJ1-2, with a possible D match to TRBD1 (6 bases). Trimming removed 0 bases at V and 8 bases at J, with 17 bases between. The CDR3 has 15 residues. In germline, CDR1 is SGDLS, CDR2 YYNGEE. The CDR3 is CASSVGTDRPGGYTF. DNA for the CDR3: TGTGCCAGCAGCGTAGGAACGGACAGACCGGGGGGCTACACCTTC.

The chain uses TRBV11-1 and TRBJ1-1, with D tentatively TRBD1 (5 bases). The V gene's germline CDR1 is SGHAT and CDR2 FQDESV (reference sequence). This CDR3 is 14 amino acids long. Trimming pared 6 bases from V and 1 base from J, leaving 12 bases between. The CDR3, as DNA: TGTGCCAGCAGGATGGGACTTGCGAACACTGAAGCTTTCTTT. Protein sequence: CASRMGLANTEAFF.

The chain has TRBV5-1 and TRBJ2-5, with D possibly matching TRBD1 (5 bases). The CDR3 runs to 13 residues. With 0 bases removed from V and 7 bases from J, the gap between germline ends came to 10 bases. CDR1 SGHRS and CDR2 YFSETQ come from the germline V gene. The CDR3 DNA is TGCGCCAGCAGCTTGGTGGGGCCGGGGACCCAGTACTTC. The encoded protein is CASSLVGPGTQYF.

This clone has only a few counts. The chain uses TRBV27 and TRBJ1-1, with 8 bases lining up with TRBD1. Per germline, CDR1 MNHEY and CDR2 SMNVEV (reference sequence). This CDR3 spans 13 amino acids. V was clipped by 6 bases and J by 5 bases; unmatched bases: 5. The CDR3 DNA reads TGTGCCAGCAGGCGACAGGGGTGGACTGAAGCTTTCTTT. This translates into CASRRQGWTEAFF.

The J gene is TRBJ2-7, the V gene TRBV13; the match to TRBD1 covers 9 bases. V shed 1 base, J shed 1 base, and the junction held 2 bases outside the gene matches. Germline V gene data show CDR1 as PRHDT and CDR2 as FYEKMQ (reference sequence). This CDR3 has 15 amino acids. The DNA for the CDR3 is TGTGCCAGCAGCTTAGCCGGGACAGGGTCCTACGAGCAGTACTTC. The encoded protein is CASSLAGTGSYEQYF.

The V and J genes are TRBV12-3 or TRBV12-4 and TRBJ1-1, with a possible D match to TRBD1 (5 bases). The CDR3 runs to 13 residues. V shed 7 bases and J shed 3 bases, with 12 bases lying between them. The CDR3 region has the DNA TGTGCCAGCAAAATGGAGGGGTACACTGAAGCTTTCTTT. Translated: CASKMEGYTEAFF.

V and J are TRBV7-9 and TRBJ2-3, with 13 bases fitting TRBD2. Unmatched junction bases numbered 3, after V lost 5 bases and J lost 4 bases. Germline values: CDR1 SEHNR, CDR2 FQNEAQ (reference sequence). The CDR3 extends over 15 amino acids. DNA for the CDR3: TGTGCCAGCAGCGCCGGGACTAGCGGGGCAGATACGCAGTATTTT. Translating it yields CASSAGTSGADTQYF.

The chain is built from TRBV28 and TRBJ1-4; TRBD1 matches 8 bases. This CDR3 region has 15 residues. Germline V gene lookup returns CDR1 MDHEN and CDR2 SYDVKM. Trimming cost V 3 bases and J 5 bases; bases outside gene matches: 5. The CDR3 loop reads CASSFQGAANEKLFF. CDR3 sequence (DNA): TGTGCCAGCAGTTTCCAGGGGGCGGCGAATGAAAAACTGTTTTTT.

The CDR3 loop is CASSFARGGSGNTIYF. DNA of the CDR3: TGTGCCAGCAGCTTCGCCCGGGGGGGCTCTGGAAACACCATATATTTT. The V call is TRBV7-8, the J call TRBJ1-3; D may be TRBD1 (5 bases). V shed 3 bases and J shed 0 bases, with 12 bases lying between them. Germline CDR1 SGHVS, CDR2 FQNEAQ. CDR3 length equals 16 residues.

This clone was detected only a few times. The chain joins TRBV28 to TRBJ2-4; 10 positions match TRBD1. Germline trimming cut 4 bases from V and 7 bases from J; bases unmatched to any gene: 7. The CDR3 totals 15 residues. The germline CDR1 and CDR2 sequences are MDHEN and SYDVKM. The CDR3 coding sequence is TGTGCCAGCAGTTCGGCTCCGGACAGGGGGAACATTCAGTACTTC. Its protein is CASSSAPDRGNIQYF. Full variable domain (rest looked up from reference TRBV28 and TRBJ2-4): DVKVTQSSRYLVKRTGEKVFLECVQDMDHENMFWYRQDPGLGLRLIYFSYDVKMKEKGDIPEGYSVSREKKERFSLILESASTNQTSMYLCASSSAPDRGNIQYFGAGTRLSVL.

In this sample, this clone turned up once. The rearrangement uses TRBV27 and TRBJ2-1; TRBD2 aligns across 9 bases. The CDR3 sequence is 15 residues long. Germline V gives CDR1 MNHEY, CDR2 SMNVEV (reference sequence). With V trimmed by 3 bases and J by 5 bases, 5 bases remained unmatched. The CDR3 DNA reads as TGTGCCAGCAGTTTTAGCGGGAGAGGGGACAATGAGCAGTTCTTC. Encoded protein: CASSFSGRGDNEQFF.

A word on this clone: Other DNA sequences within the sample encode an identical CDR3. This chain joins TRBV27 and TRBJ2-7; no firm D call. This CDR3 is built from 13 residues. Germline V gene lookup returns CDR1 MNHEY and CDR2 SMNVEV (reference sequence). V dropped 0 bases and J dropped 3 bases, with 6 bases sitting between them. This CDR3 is CASSLSSDYEQYF. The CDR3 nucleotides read TGTGCCAGCAGTTTATCGAGCGACTACGAGCAGTACTTC.